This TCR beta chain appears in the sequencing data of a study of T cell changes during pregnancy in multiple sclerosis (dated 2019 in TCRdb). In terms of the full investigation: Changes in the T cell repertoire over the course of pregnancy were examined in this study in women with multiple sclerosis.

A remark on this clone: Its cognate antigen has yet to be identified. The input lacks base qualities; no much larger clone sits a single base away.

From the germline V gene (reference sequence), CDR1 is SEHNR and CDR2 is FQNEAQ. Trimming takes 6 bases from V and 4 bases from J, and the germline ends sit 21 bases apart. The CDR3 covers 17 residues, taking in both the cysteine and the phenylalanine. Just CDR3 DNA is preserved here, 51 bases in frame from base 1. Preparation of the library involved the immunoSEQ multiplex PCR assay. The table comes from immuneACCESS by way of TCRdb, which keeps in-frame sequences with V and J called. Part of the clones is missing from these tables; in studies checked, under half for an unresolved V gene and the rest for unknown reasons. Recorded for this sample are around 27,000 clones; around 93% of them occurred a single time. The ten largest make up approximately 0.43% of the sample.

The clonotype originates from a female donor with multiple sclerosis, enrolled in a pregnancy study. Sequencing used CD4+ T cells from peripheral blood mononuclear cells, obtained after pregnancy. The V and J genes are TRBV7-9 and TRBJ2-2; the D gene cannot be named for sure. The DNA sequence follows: TGTGCCAGCAGGGAGCCCCTTGGCCGAAAACTCACCGGGGAGCTGTTTTTT. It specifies CASREPLGRKLTGELFF.